This TCR beta chain stems from a study of blood T cell repertoires in COVID-19. Study information: Samples taken during acute and convalescent COVID-19 were collected in the United States, Italy and Spain. In each case, the material was cDNA or gDNA derived from T cells, B-cell-depleted T cells, or PBMCs.

Profiled with immunoSEQ multiplex PCR; TCRdb holds only in-frame clones, not every one. The sample lists about 100,000 clones, more than 70% occurring once. The CDR3 runs to 15 residues. Germline CDR1 is SGHNT and CDR2 is YENEEA. Trimming shortened V by 3 bases and J by 4 bases, and 15 bases separated the two germline ends. The sequencing input was peripheral blood. This chain joins TRBV11-3 and TRBJ2-5; TRBD2 is a possible D gene (6 bases). This TCR derives from a man between 65 and 85 years old with acute or convalescent COVID-19. The CDR3 spells CASSFSGLGGETQYF. Written as DNA, the CDR3 is TGTGCCAGCAGCTTCAGTGGTTTGGGGGGAGAGACCCAGTACTTC.